A selection of T cell receptor beta chains follows, all from one sample in a study of blood T cell repertoires in COVID-19. Some clones are missing from TCRdb's copy, which holds only in-frame ones; the method was immunoSEQ multiplex PCR. The sample consists of about 140,000 clones, under 90% of them appearing once. Sequences were obtained from peripheral blood. These receptors all stem from a human donor in a cohort sampled during active COVID-19. Each CDR3 is given with its conserved first and last residue. A D gene is named only where the DNA matches it firmly. The listing skips clone size in some rows; elsewhere it reads once, few, many or a size class.

j_call clone_size d_call v_call cdr3_aa cdr3_nt
TRBJ2-7 . . TRBV28 CASSLAGASYEQYF TGTGCCAGCAGTTTAGCGGGGGCCTCCTACGAGCAGTACTTC
TRBJ1-5 . . TRBV21-1 CASSFRSGQEDQPQHF TGTGCCAGCAGCTTTCGATCGGGACAGGAAGATCAGCCCCAGCATTTT
TRBJ1-2 few . TRBV10-3 CAISEPVTQSNYGYTF TGTGCCATCAGTGAGCCGGTGACACAATCTAACTATGGCTACACCTTC
TRBJ1-5 . TRBD1 TRBV28 CASSAGGQGGQPQHF TGTGCCAGCAGTGCCGGCGGACAGGGGGGCCAGCCCCAGCATTTT
TRBJ1-1 once . TRBV19 CATSQGNTEAFF TGTGCCACAAGCCAGGGGAACACTGAAGCTTTCTTT
TRBJ2-3 . TRBD2 TRBV4-3 CASSQEASGGTDTQYF TGCGCCAGCAGCCAAGAGGCTAGCGGGGGCACAGATACGCAGTATTTT
TRBJ1-4 . . TRBV30 CAWRVGGEKLFF TGTGCCTGGAGGGTCGGCGGTGAAAAACTGTTTTTT
TRBJ2-5 . . TRBV6-2/TRBV6-3 CASRFVEGETQYF TGTGCCAGCCGTTTCGTGGAGGGAGAGACCCAGTACTTC
TRBJ2-2 once TRBD1 TRBV7-3 CASRAVGQVTGELFF TGTGCCAGCAGGGCTGTAGGACAGGTCACCGGGGAGCTGTTTTTT
TRBJ2-3 . TRBD2 TRBV28 CASRSGGARDTQYF TGTGCCAGCAGGAGCGGGGGGGCTCGGGATACGCAGTATTTT
TRBJ2-3 . TRBD2 TRBV7-3 CASSPTGAGGPNTQYF TGTGCCAGCAGTCCCACGGGAGCGGGGGGGCCGAATACGCAGTATTTT
TRBJ2-1 . . TRBV7-2 CASSWGSYRGKRNEQFF TGTGCCAGCAGCTGGGGATCTTATCGGGGGAAGAGAAATGAGCAGTTCTTC
TRBJ1-1 . . TRBV11-1 CASSLAGTQEAFF TGTGCCAGCAGCTTAGCAGGGACACAAGAAGCTTTCTTT
TRBJ1-1 few TRBD1 TRBV28 CASSYRGPYTEAFF TGTGCCAGCAGTTACAGGGGCCCCTACACTGAAGCTTTCTTT